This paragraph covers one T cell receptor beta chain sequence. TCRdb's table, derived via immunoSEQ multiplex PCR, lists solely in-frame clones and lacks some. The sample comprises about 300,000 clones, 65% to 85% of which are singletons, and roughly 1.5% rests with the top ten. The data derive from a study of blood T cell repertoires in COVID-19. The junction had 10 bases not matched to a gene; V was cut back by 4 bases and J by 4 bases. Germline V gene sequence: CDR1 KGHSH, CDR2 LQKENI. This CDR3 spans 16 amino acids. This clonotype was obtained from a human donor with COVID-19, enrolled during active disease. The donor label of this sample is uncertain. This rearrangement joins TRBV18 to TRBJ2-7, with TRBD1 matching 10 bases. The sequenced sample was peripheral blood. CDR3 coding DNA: TGTGCCAGCTCACGCGACCAGACAGGGGGCGGTTACGAGCAGTACTTC. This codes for CASSRDQTGGGYEQYF.